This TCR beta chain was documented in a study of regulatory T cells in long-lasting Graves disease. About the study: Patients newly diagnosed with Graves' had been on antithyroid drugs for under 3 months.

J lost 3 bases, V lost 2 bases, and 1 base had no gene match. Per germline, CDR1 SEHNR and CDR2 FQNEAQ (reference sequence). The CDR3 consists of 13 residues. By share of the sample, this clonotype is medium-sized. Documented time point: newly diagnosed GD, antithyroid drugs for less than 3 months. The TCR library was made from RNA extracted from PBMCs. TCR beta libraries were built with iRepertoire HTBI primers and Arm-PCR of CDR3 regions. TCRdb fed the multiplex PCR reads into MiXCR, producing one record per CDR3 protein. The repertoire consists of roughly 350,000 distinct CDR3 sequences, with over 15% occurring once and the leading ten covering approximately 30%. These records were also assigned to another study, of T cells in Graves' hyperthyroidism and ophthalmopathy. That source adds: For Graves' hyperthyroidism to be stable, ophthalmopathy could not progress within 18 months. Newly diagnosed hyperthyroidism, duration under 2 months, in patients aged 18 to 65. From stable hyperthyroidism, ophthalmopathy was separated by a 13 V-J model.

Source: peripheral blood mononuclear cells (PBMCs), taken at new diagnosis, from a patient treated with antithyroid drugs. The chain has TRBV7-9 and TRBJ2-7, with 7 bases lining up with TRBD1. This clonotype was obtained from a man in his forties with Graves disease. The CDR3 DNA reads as TGTGCCAGCAGCTTATCAGGGGGCTACGAGCAGTACTTC. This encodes CASSLSGGYEQYF.